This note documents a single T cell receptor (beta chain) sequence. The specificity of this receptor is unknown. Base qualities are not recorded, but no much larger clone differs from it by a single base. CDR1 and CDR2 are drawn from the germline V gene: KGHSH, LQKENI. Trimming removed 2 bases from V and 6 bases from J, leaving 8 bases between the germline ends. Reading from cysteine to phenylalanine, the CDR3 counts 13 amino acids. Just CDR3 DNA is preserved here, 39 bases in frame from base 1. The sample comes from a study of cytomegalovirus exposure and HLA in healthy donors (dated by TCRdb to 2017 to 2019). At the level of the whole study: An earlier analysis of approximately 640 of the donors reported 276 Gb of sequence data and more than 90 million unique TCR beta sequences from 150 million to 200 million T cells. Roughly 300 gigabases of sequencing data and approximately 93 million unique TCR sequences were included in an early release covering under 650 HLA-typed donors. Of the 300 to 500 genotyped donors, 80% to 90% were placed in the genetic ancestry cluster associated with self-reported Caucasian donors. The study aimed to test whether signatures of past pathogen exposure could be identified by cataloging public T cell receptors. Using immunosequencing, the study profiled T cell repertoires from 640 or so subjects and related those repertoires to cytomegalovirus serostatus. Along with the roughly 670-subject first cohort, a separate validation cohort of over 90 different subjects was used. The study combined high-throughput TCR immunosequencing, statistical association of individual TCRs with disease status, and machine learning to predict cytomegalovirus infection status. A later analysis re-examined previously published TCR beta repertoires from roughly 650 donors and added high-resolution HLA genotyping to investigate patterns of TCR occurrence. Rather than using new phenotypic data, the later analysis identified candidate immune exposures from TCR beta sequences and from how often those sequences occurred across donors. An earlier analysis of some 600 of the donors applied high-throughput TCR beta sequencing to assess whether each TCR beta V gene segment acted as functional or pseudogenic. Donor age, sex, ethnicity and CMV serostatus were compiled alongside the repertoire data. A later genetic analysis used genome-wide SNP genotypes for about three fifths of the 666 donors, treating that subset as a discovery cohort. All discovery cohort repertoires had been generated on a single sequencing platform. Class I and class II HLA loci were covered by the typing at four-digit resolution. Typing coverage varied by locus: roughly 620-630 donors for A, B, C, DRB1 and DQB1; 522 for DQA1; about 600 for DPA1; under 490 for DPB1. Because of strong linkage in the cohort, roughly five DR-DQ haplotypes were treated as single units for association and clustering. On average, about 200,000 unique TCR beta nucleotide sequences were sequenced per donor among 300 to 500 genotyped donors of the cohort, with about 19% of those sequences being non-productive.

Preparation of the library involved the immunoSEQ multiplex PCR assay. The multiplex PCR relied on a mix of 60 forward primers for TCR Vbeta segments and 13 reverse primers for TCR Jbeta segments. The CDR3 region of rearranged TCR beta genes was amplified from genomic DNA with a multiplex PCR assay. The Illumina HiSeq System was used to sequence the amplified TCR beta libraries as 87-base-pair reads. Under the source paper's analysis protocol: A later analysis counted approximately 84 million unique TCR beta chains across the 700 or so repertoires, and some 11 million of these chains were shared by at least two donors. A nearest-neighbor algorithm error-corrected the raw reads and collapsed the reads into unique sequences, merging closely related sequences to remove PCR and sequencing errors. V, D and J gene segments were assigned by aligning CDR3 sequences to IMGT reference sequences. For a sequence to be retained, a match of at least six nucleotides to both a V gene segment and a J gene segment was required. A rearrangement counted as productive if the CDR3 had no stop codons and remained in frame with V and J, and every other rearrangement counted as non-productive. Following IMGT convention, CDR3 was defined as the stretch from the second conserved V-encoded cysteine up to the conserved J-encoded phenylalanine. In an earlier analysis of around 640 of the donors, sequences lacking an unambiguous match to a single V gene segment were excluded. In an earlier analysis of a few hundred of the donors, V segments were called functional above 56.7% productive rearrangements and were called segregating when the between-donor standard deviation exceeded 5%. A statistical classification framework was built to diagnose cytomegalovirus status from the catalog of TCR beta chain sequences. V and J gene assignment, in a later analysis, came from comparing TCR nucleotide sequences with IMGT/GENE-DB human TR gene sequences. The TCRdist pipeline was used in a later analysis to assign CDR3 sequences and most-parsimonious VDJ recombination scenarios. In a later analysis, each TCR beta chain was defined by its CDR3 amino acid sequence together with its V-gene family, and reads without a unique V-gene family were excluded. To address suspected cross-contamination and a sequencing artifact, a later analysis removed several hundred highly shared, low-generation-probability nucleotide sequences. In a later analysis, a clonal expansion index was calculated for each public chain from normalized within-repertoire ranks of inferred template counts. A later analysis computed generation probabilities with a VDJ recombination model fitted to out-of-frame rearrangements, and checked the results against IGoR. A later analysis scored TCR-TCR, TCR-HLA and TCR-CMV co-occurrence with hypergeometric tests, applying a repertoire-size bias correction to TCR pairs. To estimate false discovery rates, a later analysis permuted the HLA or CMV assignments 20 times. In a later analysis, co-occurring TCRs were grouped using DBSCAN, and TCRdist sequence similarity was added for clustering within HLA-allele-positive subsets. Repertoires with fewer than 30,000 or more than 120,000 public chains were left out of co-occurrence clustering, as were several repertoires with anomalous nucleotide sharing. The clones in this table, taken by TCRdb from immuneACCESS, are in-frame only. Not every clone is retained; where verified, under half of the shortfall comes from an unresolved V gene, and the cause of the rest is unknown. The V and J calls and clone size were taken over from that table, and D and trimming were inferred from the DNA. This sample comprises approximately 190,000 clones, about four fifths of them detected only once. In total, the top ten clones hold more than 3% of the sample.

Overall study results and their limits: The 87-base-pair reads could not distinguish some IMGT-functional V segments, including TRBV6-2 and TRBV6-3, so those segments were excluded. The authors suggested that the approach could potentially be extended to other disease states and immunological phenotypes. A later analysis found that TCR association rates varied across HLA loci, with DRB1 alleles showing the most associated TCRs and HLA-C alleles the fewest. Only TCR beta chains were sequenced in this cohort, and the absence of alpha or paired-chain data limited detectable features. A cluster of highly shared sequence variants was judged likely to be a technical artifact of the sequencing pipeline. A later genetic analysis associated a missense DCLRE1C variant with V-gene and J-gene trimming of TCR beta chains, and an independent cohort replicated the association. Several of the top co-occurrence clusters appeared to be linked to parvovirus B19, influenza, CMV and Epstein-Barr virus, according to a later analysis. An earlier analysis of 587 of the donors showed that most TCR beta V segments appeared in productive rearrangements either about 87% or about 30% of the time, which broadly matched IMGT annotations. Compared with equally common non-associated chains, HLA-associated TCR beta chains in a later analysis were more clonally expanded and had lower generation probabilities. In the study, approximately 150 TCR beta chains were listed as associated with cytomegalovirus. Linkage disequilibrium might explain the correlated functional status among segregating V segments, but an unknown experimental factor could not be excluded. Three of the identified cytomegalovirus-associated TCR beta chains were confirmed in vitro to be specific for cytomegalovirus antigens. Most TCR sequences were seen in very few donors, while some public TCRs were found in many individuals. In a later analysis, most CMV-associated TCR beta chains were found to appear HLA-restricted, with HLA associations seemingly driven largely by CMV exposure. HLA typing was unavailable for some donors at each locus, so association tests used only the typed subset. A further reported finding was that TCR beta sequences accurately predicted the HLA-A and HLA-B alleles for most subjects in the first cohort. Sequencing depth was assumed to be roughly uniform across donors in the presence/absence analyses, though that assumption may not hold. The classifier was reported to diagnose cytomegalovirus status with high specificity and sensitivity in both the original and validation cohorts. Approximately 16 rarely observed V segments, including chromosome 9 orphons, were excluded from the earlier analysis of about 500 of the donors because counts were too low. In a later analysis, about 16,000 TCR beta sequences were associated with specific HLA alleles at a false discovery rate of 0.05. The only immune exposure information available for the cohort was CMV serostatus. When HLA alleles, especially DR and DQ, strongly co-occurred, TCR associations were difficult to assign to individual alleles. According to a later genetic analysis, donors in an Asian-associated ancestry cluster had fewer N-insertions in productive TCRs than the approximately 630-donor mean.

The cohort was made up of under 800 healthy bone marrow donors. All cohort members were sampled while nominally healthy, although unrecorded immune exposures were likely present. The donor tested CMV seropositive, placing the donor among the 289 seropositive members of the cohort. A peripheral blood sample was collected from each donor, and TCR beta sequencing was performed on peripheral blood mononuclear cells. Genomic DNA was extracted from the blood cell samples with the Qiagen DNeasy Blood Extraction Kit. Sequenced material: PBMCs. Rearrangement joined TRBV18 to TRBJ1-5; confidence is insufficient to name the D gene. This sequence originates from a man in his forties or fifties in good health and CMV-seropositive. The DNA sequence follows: TGTGCCAGCTCACCAGCGGGTGGTCAGCCCCAGCATTTT. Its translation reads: CASSPAGGQPQHF.